The 8 T cell receptor beta chains below were found in one sample sequenced in a study of blood T cell repertoires in COVID-19. Profiling relied on immunoSEQ multiplex PCR, and the TCRdb table lists in-frame clones only, not all of them. Of 190,000 or so clones listed, roughly four fifths are singletons. The sample comprised PBMCs or T cells enriched from blood (not recorded which). The receptors shown here come from a man aged 35-49 years who had recovered from COVID-19.

The rearrangement uses TRBV3-1 (or the pseudogene TRBV3-2) and TRBJ2-1, with TRBD1 matching 7 bases. With V trimmed by 4 bases and J by 5 bases, 26 bases remained unmatched. The CDR3 extends over 21 amino acids. From germline, CDR1 is LGHDT and CDR2 YNNKEL (reference sequence). This chain's CDR3 is CASSPFDGITRQGWENNEQFF. CDR3 nucleotide sequence: TGTGCCAGCAGCCCATTCGATGGAATCACAAGACAGGGCTGGGAGAACAATGAGCAGTTCTTC.

The genes are TRBV29-1 and TRBJ1-5; D call uncertain. This CDR3 region has 14 residues. CDR1 and CDR2 from the germline V gene are SQVTM and ANQGSEA. V was clipped by 8 bases and J by 2 bases, with 16 bases between them. The CDR3 DNA sequence: TGCAGCACATCGTCCGGGAACGGCAATCAGCCCCAGCATTTT. Its translation is CSTSSGNGNQPQHF.

The chain is built from TRBV18 and TRBJ1-5; 8 positions match TRBD1. This CDR3 is 16 amino acids long. Germline CDR1 KGHSH, CDR2 LQKENI. V shed 2 bases and J 6 bases; nucleotides not matched to a gene: 9. CDR3 DNA: TGTGCCAGCTCACCAGGCCAGGGGGCTCTCATTCAGCCCCAGCATTTT. It codes for CASSPGQGALIQPQHF.

The chain joins TRBV19 to TRBJ1-5; the D is unclear. Per the germline V gene, CDR1 is LNHDA and CDR2 is SQIVND (reference sequence). The CDR3 is made up of 13 amino acids. V lost 3 bases and J lost 3, with 6 bases in between. The CDR3 region has the DNA TGTGCCAGTAGTATCACGGTCAATCAGCCCCAGCATTTT. Translating gives CASSITVNQPQHF.

This clone appeared many times. Written as DNA, the CDR3 is TGTGCCAGCAGCCCGGGACTAGCGGCCACCGGGGAGCTGTTTTTT. It yields the protein CASSPGLAATGELFF. The V and J genes are TRBV9 and TRBJ2-2; 11 bases are a match to TRBD2. Trimming removed 4 bases from V and 4 bases from J; junction bases left unmatched: 3. The CDR3 consists of 15 residues. Germline V gene lookup returns CDR1 SGDLS and CDR2 YYNGEE.

This chain uses TRBV27 with TRBJ2-7; 12 nucleotides agree with TRBD2. Germline V gives CDR1 MNHEY, CDR2 SMNVEV (reference sequence). CDR3 length equals 18 residues. Trimming removed 6 bases from V and 2 bases from J; junction bases left unmatched: 14. The CDR3 nucleotides are TGTGCCAGCAGACCGGGGCTAGCGGGAGGGCCAGCTACCTACGAGCAGTACTTC. It codes for CASRPGLAGGPATYEQYF.

This chain joins TRBV2 and TRBJ1-2, with a weak D call TRBD1 (6 bases). The CDR3 runs 15 residues. Trimming took 6 bases from V and 11 from J, leaving 25 bases between them. The germline V gene encodes CDR1 SNHLY and CDR2 FYNNEI. The CDR3 region is CASRFAQGNTGDYTF. CDR3 nucleotide sequence: TGTGCCAGCAGGTTTGCCCAGGGGAATACTGGGGATTACACCTTC. The full variable domain, rest sourced from reference TRBV2 and TRBJ1-2, is EPEVTQTPSHQVTQMGQEVILRCVPISNHLYFYWYRQILGQKVEFLVSFYNNEISEKSEIFDDQFSVERPDGSNFTLKIRSTKLEDSAMYFCASRFAQGNTGDYTFGSGTRLTVV.

The CDR3 sequence: CASTLRGVLYEQYF. CDR3 coding DNA: TGTGCCAGCACTTTACGCGGAGTCCTCTACGAGCAGTACTTC. V usage is TRBV13 and J usage is TRBJ2-7; D is unresolved. V gave up 7 bases and J gave up 3 bases, with 16 bases separating them. The CDR3 totals 14 residues. Per germline, CDR1 PRHDT and CDR2 FYEKMQ (reference sequence).